The next 8 T cell receptor beta chains were all read from a single sample in a study of blood T cell repertoires in COVID-19 (dated by TCRdb to 2019 to 2021). The method behind the library was the immunoSEQ multiplex PCR assay. Sourced from immuneACCESS, this table was stored by TCRdb with only in-frame sequences that have V and J called. A share of the clones is absent; for the studies checked, an unresolved V gene accounts for under half, and the remainder has no known explanation. The sample table records 140,000 or so clones; about 87% of these occur just once. The biggest ten clones account for around 5% of the sample. Sequencing input: peripheral blood. The receptors were sampled from a human donor in a cohort sampled during active COVID-19.

Worth noting for this clone: Other nucleotide sequences from this sample produce the same CDR3. V and J are TRBV7-9 and TRBJ2-1, with TRBD2 identical over 12 bases. CDR1 is SEHNR and CDR2 is FQNEAQ in the germline V gene (reference sequence). V lost 5 bases to trimming and J lost 5 bases; unmatched junction nucleotides: 4. The CDR3 totals 15 residues. The CDR3 reads CASSLTSGGNNEQFF. The CDR3 bases are TGTGCCAGCAGCCTAACTAGCGGGGGGAACAATGAGCAGTTCTTC.

The V and J genes are TRBV3-1 (or the pseudogene TRBV3-2) and TRBJ2-5; TRBD2 agrees at 8 bases. The CDR3 covers 14 residues. Germline CDR1 is LGHDT and CDR2 is YNNKEL (reference sequence). Germline trimming cut 5 bases from V and 2 bases from J; bases unmatched to any gene: 4. In nucleotides, the CDR3 is TGTGCCAGCAGCGTAGCGGGGTTTCAAGAGACCCAGTACTTC. Protein product: CASSVAGFQETQYF.

The chain employs TRBV2 and TRBJ2-7, with TRBD2 matching 7 bases. J gave up 3 bases and V 9 bases, and 20 bases lay outside the gene matches. Germline CDR1 and CDR2: SNHLY and FYNNEI. This CDR3 region has 17 residues. CDR3 loop: CARHLRGVPSCHYEQYF. The CDR3 DNA sequence: TGTGCCAGGCACCTACGGGGGGTTCCGTCTTGCCACTACGAGCAGTACTTC.

J is TRBJ1-5 and V is TRBV7-8; TRBD1 agrees at 7 bases. The ends lost 5 bases at V and 2 bases at J; junction bases unmatched: 6. Germline-derived CDR1 and CDR2 are SGHVS and FQNEAQ. This CDR3 has 15 residues. CDR3 in DNA: TGTGCCAGCAGCCAAACAGGGGCCCGCAATCAGCCCCAGCATTTT. It codes for CASSQTGARNQPQHF.

The chain links TRBV28 to TRBJ2-7; 7 positions match TRBD1. The V segment lost 7 bases and the J segment 3 bases; nucleotides outside the gene matches: 9. This CDR3 spans 14 amino acids. From germline, CDR1 is MDHEN and CDR2 SYDVKM. The CDR3 sequence: CASNSGGLVYEQYF. For the CDR3, the DNA is TGTGCCAGCAACTCAGGGGGATTAGTCTACGAGCAGTACTTC.

This clone was seen just once. The gene calls are TRBV27 and TRBJ1-4, with D possibly TRBD1 on 5 matching bases. V lost 1 base to trimming and J lost 5 bases, with 17 bases between them. Germline V lookup: CDR1 MNHEY, CDR2 SMNVEV (reference sequence). The length of the CDR3 is 17 residues. In nucleotides, the CDR3 is TGTGCCAGCAGTTTATTTTTCGACGGAGGGGCGAATGAAAAACTGTTTTTT. Protein product: CASSLFFDGGANEKLFF.

J is TRBJ1-6 and V is TRBV28; tentative D call: TRBD1 (6 bases). Germline CDR1 and CDR2: MDHEN and SYDVKM. This CDR3 is built from 16 residues. V was trimmed by 5 bases and J by 0 bases, leaving 11 bases between them. CDR3 protein: CASSPRGSSYNSPLHF. CDR3 in DNA: TGTGCCAGCAGTCCCAGGGGATCCTCCTATAATTCACCCCTCCACTTT.

The V and J genes are TRBV2 and TRBJ2-3; tentatively, D is TRBD1 (6 bases). CDR3 size: 15 residues. CDR1 SNHLY and CDR2 FYNNEI come from the germline V gene. The V gene lost 3 bases and the J gene lost 2 bases, with 12 bases spanning the gap. Here the CDR3 reads CASSEGAGLTDTQYF. CDR3 nucleotides: TGTGCCAGCAGTGAGGGGGCAGGCCTCACAGATACGCAGTATTTT.